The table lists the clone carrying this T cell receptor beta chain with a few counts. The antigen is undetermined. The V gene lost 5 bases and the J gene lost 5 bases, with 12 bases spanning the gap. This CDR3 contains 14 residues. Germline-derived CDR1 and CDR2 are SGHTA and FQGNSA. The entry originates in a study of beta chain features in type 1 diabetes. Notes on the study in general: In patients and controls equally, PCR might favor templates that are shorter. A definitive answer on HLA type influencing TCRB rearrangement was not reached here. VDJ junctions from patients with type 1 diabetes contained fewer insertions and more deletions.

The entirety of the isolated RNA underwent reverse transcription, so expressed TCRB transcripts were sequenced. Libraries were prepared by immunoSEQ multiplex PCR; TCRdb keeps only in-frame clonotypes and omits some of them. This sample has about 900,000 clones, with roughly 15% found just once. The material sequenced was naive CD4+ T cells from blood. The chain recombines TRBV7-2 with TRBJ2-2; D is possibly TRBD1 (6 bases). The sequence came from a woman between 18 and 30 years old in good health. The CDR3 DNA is TGTGCCAGCAGCCCCAGAAGGGGGACCGGGGAGCTGTTTTTT. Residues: CASSPRRGTGELFF. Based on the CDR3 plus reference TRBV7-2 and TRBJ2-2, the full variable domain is GAGVSQSPSNKVTEKGKDVELRCDPISGHTALYWYRQSLGQGLEFLIYFQGNSAPDKSGLPSDRFSAERTGGSVSTLTIQRTQQEDSAVYLCASSPRRGTGELFFGEGSRLTVL.